Shown below are 30 T cell receptor beta chains from a single sample sequenced in a study of regulatory T cells in long-lasting Graves disease. Construction of the TCR beta libraries employed iRepertoire HTBI primers in conjunction with Arm-PCR of CDR3 regions. TCRdb independently ran MiXCR on the multiplex PCR reads; one entry per CDR3 protein. Among 400,000 to 500,000 distinct CDR3 sequences, 20% to 25% were seen once, and the ten largest hold 7% to 9%. Sample time point: persistent/refractory GD, antithyroid drugs over 5 years with positive TRAb. RNA from PBMCs was the source of the TCR library. The material sequenced was peripheral blood mononuclear cells (PBMCs), taken when the disease was refractory, from a patient treated with antithyroid drugs. All receptors come from a female donor with Graves disease.

The chain links TRBV30 to TRBJ2-5, with a weak D call TRBD2 (6 bases). Trimming removed 4 bases from V and 5 bases from J, with 11 bases in between. The CDR3 extends over 12 amino acids. Germline loops: CDR1 GTSNPN, CDR2 SVGIG (reference sequence). The CDR3 DNA is TGTGCCTGGAACCCGGGAGCGGAGACCCAGTACTTC. Translated, it gives CAWNPGAETQYF.

This clonotype showed up many times. The genes are TRBV3-1 and TRBJ2-7; the match to TRBD1 covers 7 bases. V shed 5 bases, J shed 3 bases, and the junction held 4 bases outside the gene matches. The CDR3 sequence is 13 residues long. Germline V gene data show CDR1 as LGHDT and CDR2 as YNNKEL (reference sequence). CDR3 sequence reads: CASSARDSYEQYF. Written as DNA, the CDR3 is TGTGCCAGCAGCGCACGGGACAGCTACGAGCAGTACTTC.

There are many counts of this clonotype. V gene TRBV28 combines with J gene TRBJ2-7, with D maybe TRBD1 (7 bases). V lost 3 bases and J lost 4, with 13 bases in between. Germline lookup yields CDR1 MDHEN and CDR2 SYDVKM. The CDR3 length is 14 residues. In nucleotides, the CDR3 is TGTGCCAGCAGTTTGGAGGGGGCCATATACGAGCAGTACTTC. This sequence encodes CASSLEGAIYEQYF.

This sequence joins TRBV3-1 and TRBJ2-5; D is unresolved. V lost 0 bases and J lost 4, with 9 bases in between. This CDR3 spans 14 amino acids. Germline V lookup: CDR1 LGHDT, CDR2 YNNKEL (reference sequence). This chain's CDR3 is CASSQDTWGETQYF. Here the CDR3 DNA reads TGTGCCAGCAGCCAAGATACTTGGGGAGAGACCCAGTACTTC.

This clonotype was detected ten times or more. The gene calls are TRBV28 and TRBJ2-7, with a weak D call TRBD2 (5 bases). V gave up 3 bases and J gave up 0 bases, with 12 bases separating them. This CDR3 has 15 residues. Germline V gene lookup returns CDR1 MDHEN and CDR2 SYDVKM. CDR3 region: CASSFPGVSSYEQYF. The DNA for the CDR3 is TGTGCCAGCAGTTTTCCCGGGGTAAGCTCCTACGAGCAGTACTTC.

The chain employs TRBV6-5 and TRBJ2-6; 13 bases are a match to TRBD2. Looked up from germline, CDR1 is MNHEY and CDR2 is SVGAGI. The CDR3 runs to 21 residues. J lost 0 bases, V lost 4 bases, and 12 bases had no gene match. DNA for the CDR3: TGTGCCAGCAGTTTACAGTGGACTAGCGGGAGCTCCAACTCTGGGGCCAACGTCCTGACTTTC. Translation: CASSLQWTSGSSNSGANVLTF.

This clonotype was picked up many times. This sequence joins TRBV5-1 and TRBJ1-1; D possibly corresponds to TRBD1 (6 bases). CDR3 size: 15 residues. V was shortened by 0 bases and J by 5 bases, with 14 bases between the two germline ends. Germline assignment: CDR1 SGHRS and CDR2 YFSETQ. The CDR3 reads CASSLEYGGGTEAFF. The CDR3 nucleotides are TGCGCCAGCAGCTTGGAGTATGGGGGCGGGACTGAAGCTTTCTTT.

The chain joins TRBV7-8 to TRBJ2-2, with D tentatively TRBD1 (5 bases). Trimming removed 1 base at V and 2 bases at J, with 14 bases between. The germline CDR1 and CDR2 sequences are SGHVS and FQNEAQ. The CDR3 loop spans 17 amino acids. The CDR3 sequence is CASSLGPQGPNTGELFF. In nucleotides, the CDR3 is TGTGCCAGCAGCTTAGGTCCCCAGGGCCCTAACACCGGGGAGCTGTTTTTT. Using reference TRBV7-8 and TRBJ2-2 for the parts outside the CDR3, the full variable domain is GAGVSQSPRYKVAKRGQDVALRCDPISGHVSLFWYQQALGQGPEFLTYFQNEAQLDKSGLPSDRFFAERPEGSVSTLKIQRTQQEDSAVYLCASSLGPQGPNTGELFFGEGSRLTVL.

This clonotype has just one count. Likely a read error: the CDR3 ends without its conserved phenylalanine or tryptophan. V is TRBV6-5 and J is TRBJ2-5; no clear D gene. Deletions cut 8 bases from V and 5 bases from J, with 18 bases between. Germline CDR1 and CDR2: MNHEY and SVGAGI. CDR3 length equals 14 residues. CDR3 in DNA: TGTGCCAGCGGAAACACTCCCCTTCGGGAGACCCAGTACCTC. Translation gives CASGNTPLRETQYL.

This clonotype was counted only a few times. This chain uses TRBV20-1 with TRBJ2-7; 11 nucleotides agree with TRBD2. Germline lookup yields CDR1 DFQATT and CDR2 SNEGSKA (reference sequence). There are 15 residues in the CDR3. The V segment lost 3 bases and the J segment 4 bases; nucleotides outside the gene matches: 8. The CDR3 is CSARVLAGGVYEQYF. For the CDR3, the DNA is TGCAGTGCTAGGGTTCTAGCGGGAGGTGTGTACGAGCAGTACTTC.

The J gene is TRBJ2-7, the V gene TRBV7-9; weak D call: TRBD1 (6 bases). The CDR3 loop spans 14 amino acids. Germline CDR1 and CDR2: SEHNR and FQNEAQ (reference sequence). V lost 4 bases, J lost 5 bases, and 15 bases lay in between. CDR3 coding DNA: TGTGCCAGCAGCTACATGGGGGCTAGTCACGAGCAGTACTTC. This encodes CASSYMGASHEQYF.

This clonotype occurred a few times. The rearrangement links TRBV11-3 to TRBJ2-7; tentatively, D is TRBD2 (6 bases). V was cut by 2 bases and J by 2 bases, with 13 bases left in between. CDR3 size: 15 residues. The germline V gene encodes CDR1 SGHNT and CDR2 YENEEA. As DNA, the CDR3 is TGTGCCAGCAGCTTATCTGGGGGGAACCCCTACGAGCAGTACTTC. Translated, it gives CASSLSGGNPYEQYF.

This clonotype was counted ten times or more. The rearrangement links TRBV28 to TRBJ1-2; 8 bases fit TRBD1. Germline CDR1 is MDHEN and CDR2 is SYDVKM. The CDR3 spans 14 residues. The J segment lost 5 bases and the V segment lost 7 bases, leaving 9 bases of the junction unmatched. In DNA form, the CDR3 reads TGTGCCAGCACCCAGGGGGCGGGGGAATATGGCTACACCTTC. Protein product: CASTQGAGEYGYTF.

The table lists this clonotype with a few counts. The chain employs TRBV19 and TRBJ2-7; TRBD1 agrees at 10 bases. The CDR3 has 14 residues. Per germline, CDR1 LNHDA and CDR2 SQIVND (reference sequence). J gave up 7 bases and V 6 bases, and 9 bases lay outside the gene matches. CDR3 in DNA: TGTGCCAGTAGGGACGGACAGGGGGGTAGTGAGCAGTACTTC. This encodes CASRDGQGGSEQYF.

This clonotype was detected only a few times. CDR3 sequence reads: CASSSSSSGANVLTF. DNA of the CDR3: TGTGCCAGTTCTAGTTCAAGCTCTGGGGCCAACGTCCTGACTTTC. This chain uses TRBV19 with TRBJ2-6; D uncertain. With 8 bases removed from V and 0 bases from J, the gap between germline ends came to 11 bases. The germline CDR1 and CDR2 sequences are LNHDA and SQIVND (reference sequence). There are 15 residues in the CDR3.

Ten or more counts support this clonotype. The chain couples TRBV20-1 to TRBJ2-5; 7 positions match TRBD1. The germline V gene has CDR1 DFQATT and CDR2 SNEGSKA (reference sequence). The CDR3 loop spans 13 amino acids. Unmatched junction bases numbered 6, after V lost 6 bases and J lost 2 bases. CDR3 residues: CSAGPGQQETQYF. The DNA of the CDR3 is TGCAGTGCCGGCCCGGGACAGCAAGAGACCCAGTACTTC.

The chain has TRBV6-8 and TRBJ2-5, with D possibly matching TRBD1 (6 bases). Germline loops: CDR1 MNHGY, CDR2 SAAAGT. The ends were cut back, 0 bases at V and 5 bases at J, with 7 bases in the middle. This CDR3 comprises 13 residues. CDR3 in amino acids: CASSYSRGETQYF. The CDR3 DNA reads TGTGCCAGCAGTTACTCGAGGGGGGAGACCCAGTACTTC.

The CDR3 coding sequence is TGTGCCAGCAGTTTTCTGATGGGGGTCTATGAGCAGTTCTTC. It specifies CASSFLMGVYEQFF. The V gene is TRBV28, the J gene TRBJ2-1; D is tentatively TRBD1 or TRBD2 (5 bases each). This CDR3 has 14 amino acids. Between the trimmed V and J ends, which lost 3 bases and 8 bases, there was a span of 14 bases. The V gene's germline CDR1 is MDHEN and CDR2 SYDVKM.

This clonotype was seen a few times. This chain links TRBV11-3 with TRBJ1-1; possible D gene TRBD1, 5 bases. The CDR3 spans 13 residues. With 5 bases removed from V and 4 bases from J, the gap between germline ends came to 11 bases. CDR1 is SGHNT, CDR2 YENEEA, per germline. The CDR3 loop reads CASSRDGFTEAFF. The DNA of the CDR3 is TGTGCCAGCAGCCGGGACGGGTTCACTGAAGCTTTCTTT.

The genes are TRBV30 and TRBJ1-2; D is unclear. There are 16 residues in the CDR3. Germline V CDR1 and CDR2: GTSNPN, SVGIG (reference sequence). Trimming took off 4 bases at V and 1 base at J, with 19 bases between the two ends. This CDR3 reads CAWNPPGPSINYGYTF. DNA for the CDR3: TGTGCCTGGAACCCACCGGGCCCATCCATTAACTATGGCTACACCTTC.

This clonotype was observed at least ten times. The V call is TRBV20-1, the J call TRBJ1-4, with TRBD1 matching 9 bases. From germline, CDR1 is DFQATT and CDR2 SNEGSKA (reference sequence). The CDR3 runs 16 residues. J was trimmed by 7 bases and V by 4 bases; bases with no gene match: 13. The CDR3 loop reads CSAIPRTGEGLEKLFF. CDR3 coding DNA: TGCAGTGCTATACCAAGGACAGGGGAAGGTCTTGAAAAACTGTTTTTT.

The chain links TRBV28 to TRBJ1-5; 7 nucleotides match TRBD1. The V segment lost 5 bases and the J segment 4 bases; nucleotides outside the gene matches: 5. The CDR3 is 14 residues long. The germline CDR1 and CDR2 sequences are MDHEN and SYDVKM. CDR3 DNA: TGTGCCAGCAGTGCGGGACAGCGAAATCAGCCCCAGCATTTT. Its protein is CASSAGQRNQPQHF.

This clonotype was recorded at least ten times. The CDR3 nucleotides read TGTGCCAGCAGTTTGAGTGAGGGGTATGGCAATCAGCCCCAGCATTTT. Its protein is CASSLSEGYGNQPQHF. This rearrangement joins TRBV12-3 or TRBV12-4 to TRBJ1-5; a weak D match, TRBD1 (5 bases). Trimming removed 3 bases at V and 2 bases at J, with 14 bases between. The CDR3 covers 16 residues.

This clonotype has only a few counts. The chain recombines TRBV7-2 with TRBJ1-4; D call uncertain. CDR1 and CDR2 (germline): SGHTA, FQGNSA. This CDR3 has 13 residues. V lost 1 base to trimming and J lost 8 bases, with 8 bases between them. CDR3 DNA sequence: TGTGCCAGCAGCTTAGGGGGAAAGGAAAAACTGTTTTTT. Protein product: CASSLGGKEKLFF.

The table lists this clonotype with many counts. This rearrangement joins TRBV6-9 to TRBJ2-5, with D possibly called TRBD1 or TRBD2 (5 bases each). The germline V gene encodes CDR1 MNHGY and CDR2 SVAAGI. V shed 3 bases and J shed 2 bases, with 19 bases lying between them. CDR3 length equals 17 residues. DNA of the CDR3: TGTGCCAGCAGTTACACATTCGGACGGGACCCTCAAGAGACCCAGTACTTC. Its translation: CASSYTFGRDPQETQYF.

This clonotype has at least ten counts. DNA of the CDR3: TGTGCCAGCAGTTTTATAACTGAAGCTTTCTTT. Its protein product is CASSFITEAFF. This chain joins TRBV13 and TRBJ1-1; D not resolved. Germline assignment: CDR1 PRHDT and CDR2 FYEKMQ (reference sequence). There are 11 residues in the CDR3. Trimming pared 6 bases from V and 5 bases from J, leaving 7 bases between. Together with reference TRBV13 and TRBJ1-1, the CDR3 gives the full variable domain: AAGVIQSPRHLIKEKRETATLKCYPIPRHDTVYWYQQGPGQDPQFLISFYEKMQSDKGSIPDRFSAQQFSDYHSELNMSSLELGDSALYFCASSFITEAFFGQGTRLTVV.

CDR3 sequence: CASAGQPKGEKLFF. CDR3 nucleotide sequence: TGTGCCAGCGCGGGACAGCCCAAGGGCGAAAAACTGTTTTTT. The chain is built from TRBV6-1 and TRBJ1-4, with 7 positions matching TRBD1. Trimming cost V 8 bases and J 8 bases; bases outside gene matches: 11. Looked up from germline, CDR1 is MNHNS and CDR2 is SASEGT. The CDR3 contains 14 residues.

This clonotype has at least ten counts. This rearrangement joins TRBV6-9 to TRBJ1-1; 7 bases are a match to TRBD1. The V gene end was trimmed by 3 bases and the J gene end by 6 bases; junction bases not matched to a gene: 4. The V gene's germline CDR1 is MNHGY and CDR2 SVAAGI. The CDR3 loop spans 13 amino acids. The CDR3 nucleotides are TGTGCCAGCAGTTACCCAGGGGGTTCTGAAGCTTTCTTT. Translation: CASSYPGGSEAFF.

Note on this clonotype: With a much larger clone just one base away, this may be a read error. The chain has TRBV28 and TRBJ1-4, with D hard to call. The CDR3 has 14 amino acids. CDR1 MDHEN and CDR2 SYDVKM come from the germline V gene. The V end was cut by 5 bases, the J end by 5 bases, with 12 bases between. The CDR3 is CASSLRRTNEKLFF. CDR3 DNA sequence: TGTGCCAGCAGTCTACGACGGACGAATGAAAAACTGTTTTTT.

As for this clonotype: One end of the junction fails to match germline, which may point to a read error. This sequence joins TRBV3-1 and TRBJ2-5, with D tentatively TRBD1 (6 bases). The CDR3 sequence is 15 residues long. Germline V lookup: CDR1 LGHDT, CDR2 YNNKEL (reference sequence). CDR3 in DNA: TGTGCCGGCAGCCAAACCCGGGACATCCAAGAGACCCAGTACTTC. As protein: CAGSQTRDIQETQYF.